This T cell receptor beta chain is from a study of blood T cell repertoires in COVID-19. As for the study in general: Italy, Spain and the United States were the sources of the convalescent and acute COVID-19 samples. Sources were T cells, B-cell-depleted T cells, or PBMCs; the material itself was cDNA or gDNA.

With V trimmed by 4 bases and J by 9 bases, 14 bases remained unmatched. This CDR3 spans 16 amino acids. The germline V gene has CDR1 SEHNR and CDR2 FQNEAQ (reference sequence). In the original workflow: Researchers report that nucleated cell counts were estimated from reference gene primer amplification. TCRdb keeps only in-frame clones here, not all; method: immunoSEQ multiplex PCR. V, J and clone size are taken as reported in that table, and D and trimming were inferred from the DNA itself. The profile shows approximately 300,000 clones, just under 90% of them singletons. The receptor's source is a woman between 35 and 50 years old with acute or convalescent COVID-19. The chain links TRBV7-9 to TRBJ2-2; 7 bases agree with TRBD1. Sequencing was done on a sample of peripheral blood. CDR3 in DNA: TGTGCCAGCAGCTCGTACCGGGACAGAGAAAGACGGGAGCTGTTTTTT. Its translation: CASSSYRDRERRELFF.